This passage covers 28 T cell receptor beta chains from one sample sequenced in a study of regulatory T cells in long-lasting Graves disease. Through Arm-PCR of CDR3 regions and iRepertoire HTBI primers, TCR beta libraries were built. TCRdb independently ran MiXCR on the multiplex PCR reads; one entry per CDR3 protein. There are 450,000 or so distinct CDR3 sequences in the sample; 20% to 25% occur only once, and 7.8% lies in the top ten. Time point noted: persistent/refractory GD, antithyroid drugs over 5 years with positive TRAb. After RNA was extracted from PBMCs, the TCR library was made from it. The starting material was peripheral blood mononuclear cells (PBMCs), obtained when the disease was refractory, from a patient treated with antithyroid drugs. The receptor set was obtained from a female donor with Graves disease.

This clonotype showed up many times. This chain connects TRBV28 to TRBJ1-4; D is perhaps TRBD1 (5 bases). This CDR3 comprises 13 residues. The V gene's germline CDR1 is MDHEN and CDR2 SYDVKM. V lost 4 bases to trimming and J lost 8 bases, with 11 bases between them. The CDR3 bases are TGTGCCAGCAGTTCGGGACCAGGGGAAAAACTGTTTTTT. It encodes CASSSGPGEKLFF.

CDR3 amino acids: CSARDQGQVAYEQYF. The CDR3 DNA is TGCAGTGCTAGAGACCAGGGACAGGTGGCCTACGAGCAGTACTTC. The rearrangement joins TRBV20-1 to TRBJ2-7, with TRBD1 matching 8 bases. This CDR3 has 15 residues. With 0 bases clipped from V and 2 bases from J, the junction kept 6 bases outside the gene matches. The germline V gene has CDR1 DFQATT and CDR2 SNEGSKA (reference sequence).

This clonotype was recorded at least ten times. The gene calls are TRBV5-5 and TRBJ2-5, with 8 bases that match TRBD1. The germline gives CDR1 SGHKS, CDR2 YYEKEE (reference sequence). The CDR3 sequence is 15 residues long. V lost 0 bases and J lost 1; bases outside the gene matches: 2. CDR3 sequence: CASSLVGQGQETQYF. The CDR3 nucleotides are TGTGCCAGCAGCTTGGTTGGACAGGGCCAAGAGACCCAGTACTTC.

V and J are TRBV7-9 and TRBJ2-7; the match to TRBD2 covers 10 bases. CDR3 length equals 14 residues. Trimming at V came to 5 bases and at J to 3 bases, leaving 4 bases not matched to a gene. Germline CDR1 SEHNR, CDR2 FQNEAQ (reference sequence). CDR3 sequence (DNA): TGTGCCAGCAGCCCGACTAGCGGGCACTACGAGCAGTACTTC. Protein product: CASSPTSGHYEQYF.

CDR3 loop: CATSDTGSTWSTGELFF. In nucleotides, the CDR3 is TGTGCCACCAGTGACACCGGGTCCACATGGAGCACCGGGGAGCTGTTTTTT. This chain connects TRBV24-1 to TRBJ2-2; D gene uncertain. The length of the CDR3 is 17 residues. Germline V gives CDR1 KGHDR, CDR2 SFDVKD. Trimming left V 4 bases short and J 4 bases short, with 18 bases between.

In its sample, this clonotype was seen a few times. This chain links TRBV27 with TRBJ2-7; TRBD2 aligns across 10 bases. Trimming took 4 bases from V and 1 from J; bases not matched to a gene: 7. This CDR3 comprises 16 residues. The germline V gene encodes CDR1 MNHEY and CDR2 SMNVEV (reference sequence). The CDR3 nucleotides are TGTGCCAGCAGTTCCCTAGGACTAGCGGAGTCCTACGAGCAGTACTTC. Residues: CASSSLGLAESYEQYF.

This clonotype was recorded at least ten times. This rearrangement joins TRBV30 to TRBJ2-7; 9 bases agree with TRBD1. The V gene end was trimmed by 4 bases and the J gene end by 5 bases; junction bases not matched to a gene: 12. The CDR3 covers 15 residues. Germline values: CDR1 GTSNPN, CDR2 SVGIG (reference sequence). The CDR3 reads CAWNRGRTGANEQYF. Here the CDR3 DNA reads TGTGCCTGGAATCGAGGGAGGACAGGGGCCAACGAGCAGTACTTC.

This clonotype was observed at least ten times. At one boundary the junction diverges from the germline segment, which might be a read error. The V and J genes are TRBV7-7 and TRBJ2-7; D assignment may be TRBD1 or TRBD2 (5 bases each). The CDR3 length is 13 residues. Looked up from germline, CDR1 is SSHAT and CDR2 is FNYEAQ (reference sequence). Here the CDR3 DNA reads TGTGCTAGCAGTTTGGACTGGGACCACGAGCAGTACTTC. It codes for CASSLDWDHEQYF.

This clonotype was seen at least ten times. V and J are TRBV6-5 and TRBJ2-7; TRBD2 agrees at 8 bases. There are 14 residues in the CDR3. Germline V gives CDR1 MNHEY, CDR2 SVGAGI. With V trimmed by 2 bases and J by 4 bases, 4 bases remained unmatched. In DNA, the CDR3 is TGTGCCAGCAGTTACACGGGAGGGCCTTACGAGCAGTACTTC. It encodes CASSYTGGPYEQYF.

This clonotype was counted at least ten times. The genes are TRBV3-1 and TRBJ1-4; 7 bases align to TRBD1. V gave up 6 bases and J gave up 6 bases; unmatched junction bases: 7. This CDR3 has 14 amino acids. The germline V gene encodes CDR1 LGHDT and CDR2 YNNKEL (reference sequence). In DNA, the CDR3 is TGTGCCAGCAGTCCTCCCGGGACAGATGAAAAACTGTTTTTT. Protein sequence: CASSPPGTDEKLFF.

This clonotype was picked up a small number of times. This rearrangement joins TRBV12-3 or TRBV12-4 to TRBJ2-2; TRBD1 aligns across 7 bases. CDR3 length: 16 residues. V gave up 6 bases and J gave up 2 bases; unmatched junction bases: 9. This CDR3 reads CASSPYGTVNTGELFF. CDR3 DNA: TGTGCCAGCAGCCCCTATGGGACAGTTAACACCGGGGAGCTGTTTTTT.

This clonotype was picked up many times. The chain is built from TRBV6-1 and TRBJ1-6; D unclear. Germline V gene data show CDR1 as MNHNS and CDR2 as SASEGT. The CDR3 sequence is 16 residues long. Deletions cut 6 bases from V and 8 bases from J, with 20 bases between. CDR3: CASRPTYWDLDSPLHF. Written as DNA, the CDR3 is TGTGCCAGCAGGCCAACGTATTGGGATCTGGATTCACCCCTCCACTTT.

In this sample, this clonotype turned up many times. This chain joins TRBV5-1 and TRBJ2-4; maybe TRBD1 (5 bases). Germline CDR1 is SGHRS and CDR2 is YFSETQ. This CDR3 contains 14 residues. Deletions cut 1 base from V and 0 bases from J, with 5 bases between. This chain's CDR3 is CASSLQGAKNIQYF. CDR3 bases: TGCGCCAGCAGCTTGCAGGGAGCCAAAAACATTCAGTACTTC.

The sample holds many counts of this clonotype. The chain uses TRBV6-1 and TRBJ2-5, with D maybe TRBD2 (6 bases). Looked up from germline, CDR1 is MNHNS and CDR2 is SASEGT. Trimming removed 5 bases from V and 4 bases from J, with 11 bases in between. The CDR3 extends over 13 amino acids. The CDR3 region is CASSRGNRETQYF. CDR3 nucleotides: TGTGCCAGCAGTCGGGGGAATCGAGAGACCCAGTACTTC.

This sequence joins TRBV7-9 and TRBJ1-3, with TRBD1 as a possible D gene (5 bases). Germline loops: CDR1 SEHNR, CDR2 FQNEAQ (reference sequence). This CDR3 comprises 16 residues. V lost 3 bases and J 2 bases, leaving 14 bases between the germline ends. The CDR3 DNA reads TGTGCCAGCAGCTTTTCGGGGTGGGGCCCTGGAAACACCATATATTTT. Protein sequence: CASSFSGWGPGNTIYF.

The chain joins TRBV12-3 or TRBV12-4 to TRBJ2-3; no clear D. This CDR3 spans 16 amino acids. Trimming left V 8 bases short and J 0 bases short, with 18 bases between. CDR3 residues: CASRPTHTTSTDTQYF. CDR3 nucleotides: TGTGCCAGCCGACCGACCCACACCACTAGCACAGATACGCAGTATTTT.

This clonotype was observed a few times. The CDR3 protein is CSARTRTGELFF. CDR3 bases: TGCAGTGCCAGAACTAGGACCGGGGAGCTGTTTTTT. The chain combines TRBV20-1 with TRBJ2-2; D might be TRBD2 (5 bases). Germline-derived CDR1 and CDR2 are DFQATT and SNEGSKA (reference sequence). The CDR3 contains 12 residues. V was trimmed by 6 bases and J by 5 bases, leaving 10 bases between them.

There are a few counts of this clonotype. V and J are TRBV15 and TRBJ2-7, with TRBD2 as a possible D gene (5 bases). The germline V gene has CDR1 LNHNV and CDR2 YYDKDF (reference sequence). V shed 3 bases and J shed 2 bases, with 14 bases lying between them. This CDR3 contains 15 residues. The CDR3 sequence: CATSRETGLPYEQYF. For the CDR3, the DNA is TGTGCCACCAGCAGGGAAACCGGACTTCCCTACGAGCAGTACTTC.

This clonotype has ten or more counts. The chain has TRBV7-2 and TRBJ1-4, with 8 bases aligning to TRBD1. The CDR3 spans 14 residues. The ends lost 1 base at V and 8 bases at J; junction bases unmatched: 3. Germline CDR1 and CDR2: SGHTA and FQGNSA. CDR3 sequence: CASSLDRGKEKLFF. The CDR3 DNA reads TGTGCCAGCAGCTTAGACAGGGGGAAGGAAAAACTGTTTTTT.

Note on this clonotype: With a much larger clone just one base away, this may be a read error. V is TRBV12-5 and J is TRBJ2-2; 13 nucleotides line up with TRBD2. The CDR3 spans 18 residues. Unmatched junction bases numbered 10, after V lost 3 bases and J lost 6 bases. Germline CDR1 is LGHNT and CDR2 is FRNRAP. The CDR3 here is CASGFWTSGSFEAGELFF. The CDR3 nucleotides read TGTGCTAGTGGTTTCTGGACTAGCGGGAGTTTCGAGGCCGGGGAGCTGTTTTTT.

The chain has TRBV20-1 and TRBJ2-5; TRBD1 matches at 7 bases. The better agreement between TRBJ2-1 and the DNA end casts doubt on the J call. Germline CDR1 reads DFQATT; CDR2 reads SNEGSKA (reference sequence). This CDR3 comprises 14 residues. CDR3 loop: CSAKVGTDYNEQFF. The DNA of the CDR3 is TGCAGTGCTAAAGTAGGGACAGACTACAATGAGCAGTTCTTC.

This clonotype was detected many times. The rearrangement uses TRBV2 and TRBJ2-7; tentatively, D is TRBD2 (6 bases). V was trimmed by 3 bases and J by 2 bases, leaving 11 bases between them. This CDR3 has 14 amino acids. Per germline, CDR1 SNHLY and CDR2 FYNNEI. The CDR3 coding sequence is TGTGCCAGCAGTGAGGAGGGAGTACCCTACGAGCAGTACTTC. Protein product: CASSEEGVPYEQYF.

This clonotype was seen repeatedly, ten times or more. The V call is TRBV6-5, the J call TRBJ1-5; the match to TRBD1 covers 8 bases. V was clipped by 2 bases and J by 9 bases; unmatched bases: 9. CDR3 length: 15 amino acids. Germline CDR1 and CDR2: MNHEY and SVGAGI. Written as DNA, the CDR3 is TGTGCCAGCAGTTACGAGACAGGGGCCCGATCGCCCCAGCATTTT. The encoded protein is CASSYETGARSPQHF.

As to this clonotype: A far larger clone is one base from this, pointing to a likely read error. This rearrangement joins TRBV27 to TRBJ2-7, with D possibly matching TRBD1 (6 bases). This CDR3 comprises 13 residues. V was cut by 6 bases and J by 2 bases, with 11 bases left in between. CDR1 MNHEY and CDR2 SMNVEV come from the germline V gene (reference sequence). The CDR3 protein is CASSIRQAYEQYF. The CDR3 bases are TGTGCCAGCAGCATAAGACAGGCCTACGAGCAGTACTTC.

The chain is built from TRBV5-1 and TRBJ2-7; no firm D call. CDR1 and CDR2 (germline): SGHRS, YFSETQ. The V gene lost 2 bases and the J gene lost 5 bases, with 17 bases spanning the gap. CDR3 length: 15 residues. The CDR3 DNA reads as TGCGCCAGCAGCTTTTTTCCAGGAGCAGATGACGAGCAGTACTTC. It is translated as CASSFFPGADDEQYF.

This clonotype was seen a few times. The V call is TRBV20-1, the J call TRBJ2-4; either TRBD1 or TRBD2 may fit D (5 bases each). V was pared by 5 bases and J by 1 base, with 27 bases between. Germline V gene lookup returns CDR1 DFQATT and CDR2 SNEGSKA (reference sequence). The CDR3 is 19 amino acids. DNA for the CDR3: TGCAGTGCTGGTTCCCGGGACCCCCTACGCCATGGGGCCAAAAACATTCAGTACTTC. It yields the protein CSAGSRDPLRHGAKNIQYF.

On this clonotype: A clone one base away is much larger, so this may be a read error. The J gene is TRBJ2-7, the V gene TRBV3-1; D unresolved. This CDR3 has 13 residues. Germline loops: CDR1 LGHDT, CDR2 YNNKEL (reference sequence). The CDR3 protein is CANSQASSYEQYF. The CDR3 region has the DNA TGTGCCAACAGCCAAGCCAGCAGCTACGAGCAGTACTTC.

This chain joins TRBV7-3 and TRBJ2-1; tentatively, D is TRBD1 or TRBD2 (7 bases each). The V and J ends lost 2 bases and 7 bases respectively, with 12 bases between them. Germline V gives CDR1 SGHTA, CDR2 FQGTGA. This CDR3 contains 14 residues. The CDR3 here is CASSLVRGGNEQFF. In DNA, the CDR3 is TGTGCCAGCAGCTTAGTCAGGGGGGGTAATGAGCAGTTCTTC. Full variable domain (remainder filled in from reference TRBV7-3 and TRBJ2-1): GAGVSQTPSNKVTEKGKYVELRCDPISGHTALYWYRQSLGQGPEFLIYFQGTGAADDSGLPNDRFFAVRPEGSVSTLKIQRTERGDSAVYLCASSLVRGGNEQFFGPGTRLTVL.